These T cell receptor beta chains were read from a single sample in a study of shared clonotypes between healthy human individuals. The table came from immunoSEQ multiplex PCR; TCRdb's copy has only in-frame clones and leaves some out. The sample has approximately 2.3 million clones, over 85% seen once. The material sequenced was naive CD4+ T cells from PBMCs. These receptors all stem from a man aged 18 to 30 in good health. Some clones in this sample may be carry-over from other donors' samples. Each CDR3 is given with its conserved first and last residue. Fields, in order: V gene, CDR3 length, D gene, clone size, J gene, CDR3 protein, CDR3 DNA. D genes are given only for firm matches. Not every row has a clone size; where given, it reads once, few, many or a size class.

TRBV18	13	NA	NA	TRBJ1-2	CASSTDSFYGYTF	TGTGCCAGCTCAACGGACAGTTTCTATGGCTACACCTTC
TRBV2	13	NA	NA	TRBJ2-7	CASSESQGTEQYF	TGTGCCAGCAGTGAATCTCAGGGTACCGAGCAGTACTTC
TRBV28	12	NA	NA	TRBJ2-7	CASSSGQYEQYF	TGTGCCAGCAGTTCAGGACAGTACGAGCAGTACTTC
TRBV19	15	TRBD1	NA	TRBJ2-2	CASSNRDRQSGELFF	TGTGCCAGTAGTAACCGGGACAGGCAATCCGGGGAGCTGTTTTTT
TRBV27	14	NA	NA	TRBJ2-5	CASRRGGGWETQYF	TGTGCCAGCAGGAGGGGAGGCGGGTGGGAGACCCAGTACTTC
TRBV5-1	16	NA	NA	TRBJ2-2	CASSLRGVLDTGELFF	TGCGCCAGCAGCTTGAGGGGCGTACTCGACACCGGGGAGCTGTTTTTT
TRBV5-1	16	TRBD2	NA	TRBJ2-7	CASSPSSASGMYEQYF	TGCGCCAGCAGCCCGTCCTCTGCTAGCGGGATGTACGAGCAGTACTTC
TRBV28	16	TRBD1	once	TRBJ1-5	CASRLGTAYSNQPQHF	TGTGCCAGCAGGTTAGGGACAGCTTATAGCAATCAGCCCCAGCATTTT
TRBV28	15	NA	NA	TRBJ2-7	CASGSPRDGYYEQYF	TGTGCCAGCGGTAGCCCCCGGGACGGATACTACGAGCAGTACTTC
TRBV11-3	15	TRBD2	NA	TRBJ2-2	CASGPGLGSTGELFF	TGTGCCAGCGGCCCGGGACTAGGGTCTACCGGGGAGCTGTTTTTT
TRBV7-3	18	TRBD1	NA	TRBJ2-7	CASSPPTGGMLWGDEQYF	TGTGCCAGCAGCCCCCCGACAGGGGGTATGCTATGGGGAGACGAGCAGTACTTC
TRBV7-3	13	NA	NA	TRBJ2-7	CASSLLAGQEQYF	TGTGCCAGCAGCTTACTTGCGGGTCAGGAGCAGTACTTC
TRBV28	12	NA	NA	TRBJ2-2	CASSFRPGELFF	TGTGCCAGCAGTTTTAGGCCCGGGGAGCTGTTTTTT
TRBV29-1	14	NA	NA	TRBJ2-7	CSVEGRDETYEQYF	TGCAGCGTTGAAGGGCGGGACGAGACCTACGAGCAGTACTTC
TRBV18	18	NA	once	TRBJ2-6	CASSPLGPVSGGANVLTF	TGTGCCAGCTCACCACTTGGACCGGTCTCTGGTGGGGCCAACGTCCTGACTTTC
TRBV7-9	16	NA	NA	TRBJ2-3	CASSLALAGYTDTQYF	TGTGCCAGCAGCTTAGCTCTGGCGGGGTACACAGATACGCAGTATTTT
TRBV5-1	14	NA	NA	TRBJ2-2	CASSPGTNTGELFF	TGCGCCAGCAGCCCGGGGACTAACACCGGGGAGCTGTTTTTT
TRBV6-6	16	TRBD1	NA	TRBJ1-5	CASRTRTGAEGQPQHF	TGTGCCAGCAGAACCCGGACAGGAGCGGAAGGTCAGCCCCAGCATTTT
TRBV2	14	TRBD2	NA	TRBJ2-2	CASSLAGYTGELFF	TGTGCCAGCAGTCTAGCGGGGTACACCGGGGAGCTGTTTTTT
TRBV28	10	NA	NA	TRBJ1-1	CASFGAEAFF	TGTGCCAGCTTCGGAGCTGAAGCTTTCTTT
TRBV29-1	15	NA	NA	TRBJ2-1	CSVEWMAGPYNEQFF	TGCAGCGTTGAATGGATGGCGGGACCCTACAATGAGCAGTTCTTC
TRBV6-1	16	NA	NA	TRBJ1-5	CASSATARGRNQPQHF	TGTGCCAGCAGTGCAACCGCCCGGGGACGGAATCAGCCCCAGCATTTT
TRBV4-1	16	NA	NA	TRBJ1-6	CASSQAGVERISPLHF	TGCGCCAGCAGCCAAGCTGGGGTGGAGAGAATTTCACCCCTCCACTTT
TRBV7-2	11	NA	NA	TRBJ2-1	CASSTTPEQFF	TGTGCCAGCAGCACGACTCCAGAGCAGTTCTTC
TRBV9	14	NA	NA	TRBJ2-7	CASSAHRVPYEQYF	TGTGCCAGCAGCGCCCACAGGGTGCCCTACGAGCAGTACTTC
TRBV7-2	14	TRBD2	NA	TRBJ2-3	CASRTAGGPDTQYF	TGTGCCAGCAGAACAGCGGGAGGGCCGGATACGCAGTATTTT
TRBV30	14	NA	NA	TRBJ1-2	CAWSPDARIYGYTF	TGTGCCTGGAGCCCGGACGCCCGGATATATGGCTACACCTTC
TRBV6-5	14	NA	NA	TRBJ2-3	CASSYLGVKYTQYF	TGTGCCAGCAGTTACCTCGGGGTTAAGTATACGCAGTATTTT
TRBV4-3	14	NA	NA	TRBJ1-4	CASSPGLLNEKLFF	TGCGCCAGCAGCCCAGGACTTCTGAATGAAAAACTGTTTTTT
TRBV7-9	16	NA	few	TRBJ1-5	CASSLGGLGGNQPQHF	TGTGCCAGCAGCTTAGGGGGGCTGGGTGGCAATCAGCCCCAGCATTTT
TRBV19	12	TRBD1	NA	TRBJ2-7	CATTDRDYEQYF	TGTGCCACCACTGACAGGGACTACGAGCAGTACTTC
TRBV29-1	12	TRBD2	NA	TRBJ2-5	CSVEGGRETQYF	TGCAGCGTTGAAGGCGGGAGGGAGACCCAGTACTTC
TRBV6-5	12	NA	NA	TRBJ2-1	CASSYSGLKQFF	TGTGCCAGCAGTTACTCCGGTCTGAAGCAGTTCTTC
TRBV18	13	NA	NA	TRBJ1-1	CASSPTDSAEAFF	TGTGCCAGCTCACCTACAGACAGCGCTGAAGCTTTCTTT
TRBV19	15	TRBD2	NA	TRBJ2-1	CASSIRSGRANEQFF	TGTGCCAGTAGTATCCGTAGCGGGAGGGCGAATGAGCAGTTCTTC
TRBV7-3	16	NA	NA	TRBJ2-1	CASSPSAVPSYNEQFF	TGTGCCAGCAGCCCCTCGGCAGTTCCCTCCTACAATGAGCAGTTCTTC
TRBV9	14	NA	NA	TRBJ2-3	CASSRNSYTDTQYF	TGTGCCAGCAGCCGGAACAGCTACACAGATACGCAGTATTTT
TRBV7-2	14	TRBD1	NA	TRBJ1-3	CADRPQGGSNTIYF	TGTGCCGATCGTCCCCAGGGGGGATCAAACACCATATATTTT
TRBV10-3	18	TRBD2	NA	TRBJ2-2	CAISEGTRAIWDPGELFF	TGTGCCATCAGTGAGGGGACTAGGGCCATATGGGATCCCGGGGAGCTGTTTTTT
TRBV28	15	TRBD2	NA	TRBJ2-7	CASSLRAGVGYEQYF	TGTGCCAGCAGTTTAAGGGCGGGAGTCGGGTACGAGCAGTACTTC
TRBV12-5	13	NA	NA	TRBJ1-2	CASGLSGADGYTF	TGTGCTAGTGGTTTGTCAGGGGCCGACGGCTACACCTTC
TRBV5-7	19	TRBD2	NA	TRBJ2-7	CASSLSAGQLAGESYEQYF	TGTGCCAGCAGCTTGAGCGCAGGACAACTAGCGGGAGAATCGTACGAGCAGTACTTC
TRBV10-3	13	NA	once	TRBJ2-6	CANRDSGANVLTF	TGTGCCAACCGGGACTCTGGGGCCAACGTCCTGACTTTC
TRBV9	16	NA	NA	TRBJ2-7	CASSVGSAPIPNEQYF	TGTGCCAGCAGCGTAGGGTCGGCGCCTATTCCTAATGAGCAGTACTTC
TRBV2	14	NA	NA	TRBJ1-1	CASSPTNMNTEAFF	TGTGCCAGCAGTCCGACTAACATGAACACTGAAGCTTTCTTT
TRBV28	16	TRBD2	NA	TRBJ2-4	CASSFLASGQKNIQYF	TGTGCCAGCAGTTTTTTGGCTAGCGGGCAAAAAAACATTCAGTACTTC
TRBV18	15	NA	NA	TRBJ2-3	CASSSYKVGTDTQYF	TGTGCCAGCTCATCATACAAGGTCGGCACAGATACGCAGTATTTT
TRBV10-1	19	NA	NA	TRBJ1-1	CAMQWFLDGGCEKNTEAFF	TGCGCCATGCAGTGGTTCCTGGATGGTGGGTGTGAAAAGAACACTGAAGCTTTCTTT
TRBV5-1	16	TRBD1	NA	TRBJ1-1	CASSLVQGASNTEAFF	TGCGCCAGCAGCTTGGTCCAGGGGGCTTCGAACACTGAAGCTTTCTTT
TRBV5-6	14	TRBD2	NA	TRBJ2-3	CASSLSAGRYTQYF	TGTGCCAGCAGCTTGTCAGCCGGGAGGTATACGCAGTATTTT
TRBV7-6	15	NA	NA	TRBJ2-7	CASSSPRGHSYEQYF	TGTGCCAGCAGCTCCCCCCGCGGACACTCCTACGAGCAGTACTTC
TRBV9	12	NA	NA	TRBJ1-2	CASSQREHGYTF	TGTGCCAGCAGCCAAAGGGAACATGGCTACACCTTC
TRBV7-9	15	TRBD1	NA	TRBJ1-2	CASSPSRQGHYGYTF	TGTGCCAGCAGCCCAAGCAGACAGGGCCACTATGGCTACACCTTC
TRBV11-2	15	NA	once	TRBJ2-5	CASSFAAGNKETQYF	TGTGCCAGCAGCTTCGCGGCAGGGAATAAAGAGACCCAGTACTTC
TRBV7-3	14	NA	NA	TRBJ2-3	CASSLGDSTDTQYF	TGTGCCAGCAGCTTAGGGGACAGCACAGATACGCAGTATTTT
TRBV7-2	16	TRBD1	NA	TRBJ2-5	CASSLNLWGQGKTQYF	TGTGCCAGCAGCTTAAACCTATGGGGACAGGGGAAGACCCAGTACTTC
TRBV28	14	TRBD1	NA	TRBJ1-5	CASSSGGVGQPQHF	TGTGCCAGCAGTTCAGGGGGCGTAGGACAGCCCCAGCATTTT